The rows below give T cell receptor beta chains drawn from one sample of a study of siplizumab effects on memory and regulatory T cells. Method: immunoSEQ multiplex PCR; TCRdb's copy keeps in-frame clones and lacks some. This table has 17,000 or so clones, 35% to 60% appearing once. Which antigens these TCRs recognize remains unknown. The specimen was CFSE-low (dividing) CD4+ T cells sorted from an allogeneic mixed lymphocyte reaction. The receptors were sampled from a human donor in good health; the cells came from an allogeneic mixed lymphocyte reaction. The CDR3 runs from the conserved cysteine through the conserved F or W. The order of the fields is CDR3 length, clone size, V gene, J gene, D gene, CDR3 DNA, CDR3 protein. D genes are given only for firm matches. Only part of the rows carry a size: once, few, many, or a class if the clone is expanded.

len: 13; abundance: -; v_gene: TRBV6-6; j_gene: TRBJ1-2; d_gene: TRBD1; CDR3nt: TGTGCCAGCAGATTATCAGGGGGATATGGCTACACCTTC; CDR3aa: CASRLSGGYGYTF
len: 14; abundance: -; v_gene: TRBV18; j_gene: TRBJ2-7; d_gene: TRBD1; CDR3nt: TGTGCCAGCTCACAAACCGGGACAGGGGGAGAGCAGTACTTC; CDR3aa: CASSQTGTGGEQYF
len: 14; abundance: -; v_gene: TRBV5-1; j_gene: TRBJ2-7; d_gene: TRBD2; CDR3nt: TGCGCCAGCAGCTTCGGGGGGGACCGCTACGAGCAGTACTTC; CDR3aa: CASSFGGDRYEQYF
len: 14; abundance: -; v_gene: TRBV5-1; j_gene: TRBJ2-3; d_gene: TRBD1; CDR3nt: TGCGCCAGCAGCTTGCGCACAGGGGGAGATACGCAGTATTTT; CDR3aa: CASSLRTGGDTQYF
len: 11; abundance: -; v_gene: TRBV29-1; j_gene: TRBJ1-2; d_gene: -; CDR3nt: TGCAGCGTTGAGGGGGTTTATGGCTACACCTTC; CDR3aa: CSVEGVYGYTF
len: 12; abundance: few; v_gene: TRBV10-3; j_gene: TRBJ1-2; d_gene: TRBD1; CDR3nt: TGTGCCACGCGGGACAGTGACTATGGCTACACCTTC; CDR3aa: CATRDSDYGYTF
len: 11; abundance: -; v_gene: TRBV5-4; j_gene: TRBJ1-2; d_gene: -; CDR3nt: TGTGCCAGCAGCGATAACTATGGCTACACCTTC; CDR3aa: CASSDNYGYTF
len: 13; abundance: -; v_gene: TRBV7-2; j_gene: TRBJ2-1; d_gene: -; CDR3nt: TGTGCCAGCAGCTTATTCCAGGCCCAACAAGCGTTCTTC; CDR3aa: CASSLFQAQQAFF
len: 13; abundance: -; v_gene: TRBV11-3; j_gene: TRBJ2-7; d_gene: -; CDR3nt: TGTGCCAGCAGCTTAATTAGAGGTGGCGAGCAGTACTTC; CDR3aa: CASSLIRGGEQYF
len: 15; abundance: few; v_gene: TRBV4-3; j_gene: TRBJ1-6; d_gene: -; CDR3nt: TGCGCCAGCAGCCAAGATCCGGCAGGGGATTCACCCCTCCACTTT; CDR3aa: CASSQDPAGDSPLHF
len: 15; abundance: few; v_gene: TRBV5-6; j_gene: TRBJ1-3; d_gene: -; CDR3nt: TGTGCCAGCAGCTTGGTGGCAGGGGCTGGAAACACCATATATTTT; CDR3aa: CASSLVAGAGNTIYF